The rows below give T cell receptor beta chains drawn from one sample of a study of technical replicates of blood from four donors. Sequenced by immunoSEQ multiplex PCR; TCRdb stores in-frame clones only, minus some. Of about 100,000 clones listed, approximately 96% were seen once; the top ten hold roughly 0.22%. Material for sequencing was T cells isolated from PBMCs. The origin of the receptors is a human donor in good health. CDR3s leave out the opening cysteine and the closing phenylalanine or tryptophan. The D gene is left open where the match is weak.

j_call d_call v_call cdr3_aa
TRBJ1-1 NA TRBV30 AWSVHGWRQINTEAF
TRBJ1-2 TRBD1 TRBV6-1 ASRPALTGRGGYT
TRBJ2-1 TRBD1 TRBV6-1 ASSAFGTGSNEQF
TRBJ2-1 TRBD2 TRBV7-8 ASSPGTSGYNEQF
TRBJ2-5 TRBD1 TRBV9 ASSEGQGETQY
TRBJ1-2 NA TRBV10-2 ASSESYRSLNYGYT
TRBJ2-7 NA TRBV15 ATSRDWRYEQY
TRBJ2-7 TRBD2 TRBV9 ASSSSGGLASHEQY
TRBJ2-1 NA TRBV6-1 ASSLSWQVFQF
TRBJ2-7 NA TRBV27 ASSIIYGEGSAEQY
TRBJ2-7 NA TRBV10-3 AIRNSGGSTEEQY
TRBJ1-5 NA TRBV4-1 ASSQKEGYQPQH
TRBJ2-1 TRBD2 TRBV10-2 ASRKGLAGSSSSYNEQF
TRBJ1-2 TRBD1 TRBV7-9 ASSLVSGLTGAFYGYT
TRBJ2-7 NA TRBV19 ASSASLAYSYEQY
TRBJ2-3 NA TRBV2 ASIQGHQRPDTQY
TRBJ1-5 NA TRBV19 ASSISGQGGNQPQH
TRBJ2-4 TRBD1 TRBV18 ASSPFDRVNIQY
TRBJ1-3 NA TRBV30 ACPQGAGNGNTIY
TRBJ1-1 NA TRBV7-8 ASSLVNLRGSGTEAF
TRBJ1-6 NA TRBV27 ASKYLGGTGGPSYNSPLH
TRBJ1-2 TRBD1 TRBV27 ASKPGQGNYGYT
TRBJ2-1 NA TRBV28 ASSFRLDNEQF
TRBJ2-3 NA TRBV12-5 ASGLGIGTLRPDTQY
TRBJ1-5 TRBD1 TRBV27 ASSTLRWVGTGGKNQPQH
TRBJ2-2 TRBD2 TRBV27 ASSLLAGVPGELF
TRBJ2-7 NA TRBV7-6 ASSPSGGRGEQY
TRBJ2-7 TRBD2 TRBV7-8 ASRDPGLAGAYEQY
TRBJ1-1 TRBD1 TRBV28 ASSRRTGTGSAF